The next 11 T cell receptor beta chains were all read from a single sample in a study of OX40 agonist ivuxolimab in advanced cancers. Using immunoSEQ multiplex PCR, the repertoire was profiled, and TCRdb retains in-frame clones only, with some absent. The sample holds tens of thousands of clones, more than 80% seen once. The material was CD4+ or CD8+ T cells sorted from blood, obtained in a trial of the OX40 agonist ivuxolimab. The receptors come from an adult with an advanced solid tumor such as melanoma, head and neck, liver or kidney cancer.

In this sample, this clone turned up a few times. The genes are TRBV18 and TRBJ2-5, with D perhaps matching TRBD2 (6 bases). Per germline, CDR1 KGHSH and CDR2 LQKENI. Trimming removed 2 bases from V and 5 bases from J, with 6 bases in between. The CDR3 contains 12 residues. The CDR3 DNA follows: TGTGCCAGCTCACCAGGAGGGGAGACCCAGTACTTC. As protein: CASSPGGETQYF.

By frequency in the sample, this clone is medium-sized. The chain links TRBV30 to TRBJ1-6, with D unresolved. V was cut by 2 bases and J by 9 bases, with 17 bases left in between. Germline CDR1 reads GTSNPN; CDR2 reads SVGIG (reference sequence). The CDR3 spans 15 residues. CDR3 sequence: CAWSRLLAGGSPLHF. The CDR3 DNA reads as TGTGCCTGGAGTCGCCTCTTAGCCGGAGGTTCACCCCTCCACTTT. The entire variable domain, with the rest obtained from reference TRBV30 and TRBJ1-6, is as follows: SQTIHQWPATLVQPVGSPLSLECTVEGTSNPNLYWYRQAAGRGLQLLFYSVGIGQISSEVPQNLSASRPQDRQFILSSKKLLLSDSGFYLCAWSRLLAGGSPLHFGNGTRLTVT.

This rearrangement joins TRBV5-1 to TRBJ1-3, with 8 bases lining up with TRBD1. V shed 1 base, J shed 4 bases, and the junction held 13 bases outside the gene matches. The CDR3 extends over 18 amino acids. Germline V lookup: CDR1 SGHRS, CDR2 YFSETQ. CDR3: CASSLFAGQASRGNTIYF. CDR3 bases: TGCGCCAGCAGCTTGTTCGCGGGACAGGCCTCGAGGGGAAACACCATATATTTT.

CDR3 in DNA: TGTGCCAGCAGCTTAGGCCCCAGAAAGAACACTGAAGCTTTCTTT. This gives the protein CASSLGPRKNTEAFF. This chain uses TRBV13 with TRBJ1-1; no reliable D call. V dropped 0 bases and J dropped 1 base, with 9 bases sitting between them. In germline, CDR1 is PRHDT, CDR2 FYEKMQ (reference sequence). The CDR3 sequence is 15 residues long. The complete variable domain, with remaining parts taken from reference TRBV13 and TRBJ1-1, reads AAGVIQSPRHLIKEKRETATLKCYPIPRHDTVYWYQQGPGQDPQFLISFYEKMQSDKGSIPDRFSAQQFSDYHSELNMSSLELGDSALYFCASSLGPRKNTEAFFGQGTRLTVV.

This chain connects TRBV11-3 to TRBJ1-1; tentatively, D is TRBD1 (6 bases). Germline CDR1 SGHNT, CDR2 YENEEA. The CDR3 extends over 13 amino acids. Trimming pared 5 bases from V and 1 base from J, leaving 8 bases between. This CDR3 reads CASSTDRNTEAFF. CDR3 DNA sequence: TGTGCCAGCAGCACGGACAGGAACACTGAAGCTTTCTTT. Based on the CDR3 plus reference TRBV11-3 and TRBJ1-1, the full variable domain is EAGVVQSPRYKIIEKKQPVAFWCNPISGHNTLYWYLQNLGQGPELLIRYENEEAVDDSQLPKDRFSAERLKGVDSTLKIQPAELGDSAVYLCASSTDRNTEAFFGQGTRLTVV.

Details on this clone: One end of the junction is discordant with germline, which a read error may explain. Other DNA sequences in the sample encode the same CDR3. The chain uses TRBV15 and TRBJ2-1; 7 positions agree with TRBD2. Germline V gives CDR1 LNHNV, CDR2 YYDKDF (reference sequence). The CDR3 is 16 amino acids. The CDR3 is CATSRDLASGLDEQFF. CDR3 nucleotide sequence: TGCGCCACCAGCAGAGATCTCGCTAGCGGTCTGGATGAGCAGTTCTTC.

The genes are TRBV28 and TRBJ2-7; no clear D. V gave up 4 bases and J gave up 3 bases, with 4 bases separating them. Germline-derived CDR1 and CDR2 are MDHEN and SYDVKM. The CDR3 loop spans 11 amino acids. CDR3 region: CASSSLYEQYF. Written as DNA, the CDR3 is TGTGCCAGCAGTTCCCTCTACGAGCAGTACTTC.

The CDR3 sequence: CASSFWGISGANVLTF. CDR3 DNA sequence: TGTGCCAGCAGTTTTTGGGGGATCTCTGGGGCCAACGTCCTGACTTTC. The chain recombines TRBV28 with TRBJ2-6; D is tentatively TRBD1 or TRBD2 (5 bases each). CDR1 and CDR2 from the germline V gene are MDHEN and SYDVKM. Trimming pared 3 bases from V and 0 bases from J, leaving 9 bases between. This CDR3 is built from 16 residues.

The V gene is TRBV2, the J gene TRBJ1-2, with a weak D call TRBD1 (6 bases). With 6 bases removed from V and 8 bases from J, the gap between germline ends came to 13 bases. This CDR3 spans 12 amino acids. The germline CDR1 and CDR2 sequences are SNHLY and FYNNEI. CDR3 amino acids: CASSSGHEGYTF. For the CDR3, the DNA is TGTGCCAGCAGCTCGGGACATGAGGGCTACACCTTC. Combining the CDR3 with reference TRBV2 and TRBJ1-2 gives the whole variable domain EPEVTQTPSHQVTQMGQEVILRCVPISNHLYFYWYRQILGQKVEFLVSFYNNEISEKSEIFDDQFSVERPDGSNFTLKIRSTKLEDSAMYFCASSSGHEGYTFGSGTRLTVV.

The rearrangement uses TRBV5-1 and TRBJ2-7; D uncertain. There are 14 residues in the CDR3. The V end lost 0 bases, the J end lost 0 bases, and 7 bases lay between the germline ends. Germline V gene data show CDR1 as SGHRS and CDR2 as YFSETQ. This CDR3 reads CASSLGFSSYEQYF. The CDR3 bases are TGCGCCAGCAGCTTGGGATTCAGCTCCTACGAGCAGTACTTC. The whole variable domain, remainder taken from reference TRBV5-1 and TRBJ2-7, is KAGVTQTPRYLIKTRGQQVTLSCSPISGHRSVSWYQQTPGQGLQFLFEYFSETQRNKGNFPGRFSGRQFSNSRSEMNVSTLELGDSALYLCASSLGFSSYEQYFGPGTRLTVT.

This clone was picked up a small number of times. The chain combines TRBV11-2 with TRBJ2-3, with D maybe TRBD1 (5 bases). The CDR3 has 13 amino acids. Per germline, CDR1 SGHAT and CDR2 FQNNGV. Trimming removed 8 bases from V and 4 bases from J, with 13 bases in between. The CDR3 nucleotides read TGTGCCAGCCGCTGGGCAGGGCCAGATACGCAGTATTTT. Translated: CASRWAGPDTQYF.